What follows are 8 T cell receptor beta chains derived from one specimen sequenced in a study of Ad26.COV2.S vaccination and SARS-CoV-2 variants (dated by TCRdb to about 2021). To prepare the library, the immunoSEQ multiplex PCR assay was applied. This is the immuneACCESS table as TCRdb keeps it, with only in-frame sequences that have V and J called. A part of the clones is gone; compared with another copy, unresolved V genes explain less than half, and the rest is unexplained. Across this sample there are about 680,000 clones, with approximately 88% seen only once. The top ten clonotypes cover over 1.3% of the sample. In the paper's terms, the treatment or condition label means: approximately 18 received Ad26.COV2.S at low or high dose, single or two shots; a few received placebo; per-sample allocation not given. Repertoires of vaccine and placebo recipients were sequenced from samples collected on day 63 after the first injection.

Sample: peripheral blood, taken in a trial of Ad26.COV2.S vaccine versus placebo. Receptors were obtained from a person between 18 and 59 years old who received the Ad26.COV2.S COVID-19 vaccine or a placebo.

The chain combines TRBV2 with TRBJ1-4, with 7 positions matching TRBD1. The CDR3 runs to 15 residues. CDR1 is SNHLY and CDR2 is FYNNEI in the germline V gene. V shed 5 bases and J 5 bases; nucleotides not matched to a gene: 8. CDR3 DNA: TGTGCCAGCAGTCGTCCCGGGACAGCGAATGAAAAACTGTTTTTT. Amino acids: CASSRPGTANEKLFF.

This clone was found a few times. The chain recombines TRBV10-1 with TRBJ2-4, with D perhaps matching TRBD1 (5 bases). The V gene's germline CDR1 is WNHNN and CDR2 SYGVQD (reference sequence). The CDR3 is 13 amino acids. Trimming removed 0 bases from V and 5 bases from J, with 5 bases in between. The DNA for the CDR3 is TGCGCCAGCAGTGAGTCAGGGGAAAACATTCAGTACTTC. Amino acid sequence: CASSESGENIQYF.

The CDR3 DNA is TGTGCCAGCAGCTTGGACCCCACACCATCTGGGGCCAACGTCCTGACTTTC. Its protein is CASSLDPTPSGANVLTF. V and J are TRBV5-4 and TRBJ2-6; D uncertain. The CDR3 loop spans 17 amino acids. V gave up 0 bases and J gave up 1 base, with 11 bases separating them. Per the germline V gene, CDR1 is SGHNT and CDR2 is YYREEE (reference sequence).

CDR3 region: CSVGGQETQYF. In nucleotides, the CDR3 is TGCAGCGTTGGAGGCCAAGAGACCCAGTACTTC. This rearrangement joins TRBV29-1 to TRBJ2-5, with D unresolved. CDR3 length: 11 amino acids. The V end was cut by 4 bases, the J end by 1 base, with 4 bases between. Germline CDR1 is SQVTM and CDR2 is ANQGSEA.

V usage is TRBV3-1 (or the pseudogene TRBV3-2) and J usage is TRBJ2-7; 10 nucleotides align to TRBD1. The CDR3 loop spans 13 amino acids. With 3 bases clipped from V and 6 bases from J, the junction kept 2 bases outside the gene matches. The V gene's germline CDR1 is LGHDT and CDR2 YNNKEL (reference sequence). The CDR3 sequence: CASSQGTGVEQYF. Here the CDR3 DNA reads TGTGCCAGCAGCCAGGGGACAGGGGTCGAGCAGTACTTC.

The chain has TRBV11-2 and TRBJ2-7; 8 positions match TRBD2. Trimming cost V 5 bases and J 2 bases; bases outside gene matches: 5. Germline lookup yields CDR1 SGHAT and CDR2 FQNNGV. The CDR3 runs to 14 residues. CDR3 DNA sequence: TGTGCCAGCAGCCGACTAGCGCCGACCTACGAGCAGTACTTC. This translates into CASSRLAPTYEQYF.

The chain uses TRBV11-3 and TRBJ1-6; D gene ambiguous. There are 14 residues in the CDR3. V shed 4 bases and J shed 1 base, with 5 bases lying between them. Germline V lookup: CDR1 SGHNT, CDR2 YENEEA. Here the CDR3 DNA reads TGTGCCAGCAGCTACGGTTCCTATAATTCACCCCTCCACTTT. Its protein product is CASSYGSYNSPLHF.

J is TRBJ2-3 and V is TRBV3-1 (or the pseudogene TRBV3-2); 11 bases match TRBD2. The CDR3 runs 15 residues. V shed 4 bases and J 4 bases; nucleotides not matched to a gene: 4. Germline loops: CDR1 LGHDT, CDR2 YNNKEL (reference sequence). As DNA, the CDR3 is TGTGCCAGCAGCCCGGGACTAGCGGCCCCAGATACGCAGTATTTT. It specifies CASSPGLAAPDTQYF.